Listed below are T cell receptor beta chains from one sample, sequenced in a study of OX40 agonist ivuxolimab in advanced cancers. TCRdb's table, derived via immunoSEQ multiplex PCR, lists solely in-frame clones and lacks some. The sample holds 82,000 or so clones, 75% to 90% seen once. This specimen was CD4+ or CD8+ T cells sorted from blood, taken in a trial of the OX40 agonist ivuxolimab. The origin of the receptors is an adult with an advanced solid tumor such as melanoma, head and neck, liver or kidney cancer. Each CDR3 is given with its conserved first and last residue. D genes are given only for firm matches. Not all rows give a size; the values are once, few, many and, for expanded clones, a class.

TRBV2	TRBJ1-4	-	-	TGTGCCAGCAGAGCAGTTGCAACTAATGAAAAACTGTTTTTT	CASRAVATNEKLFF
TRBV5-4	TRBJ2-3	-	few	TGTGCCAGCAGCGTAAAGGGGGACCCTAGCACAGATACGCAGTATTTT	CASSVKGDPSTDTQYF
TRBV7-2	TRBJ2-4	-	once	TGTGCCAGCAGCTTTCTCGAGCGCAATGAACAGTACTTC	CASSFLERNEQYF
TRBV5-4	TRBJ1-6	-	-	TGTGCCAGCAGCTTGGACGGGTCTAATTCACCCCTCCACTTT	CASSLDGSNSPLHF
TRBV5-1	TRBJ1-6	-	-	TGCGCCAGCAGCTTGGAAGGGTTGGTGGATAATTCACCCCTCCACTTT	CASSLEGLVDNSPLHF
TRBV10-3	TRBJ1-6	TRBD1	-	TGTGCCATCAGCCCCGGGACAGGGGGAGGTAATTCACCCCTCCACTTT	CAISPGTGGGNSPLHF
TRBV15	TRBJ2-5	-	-	TGTGCCACCAGCAGAGATAAGGCGTTCCCAGAGACCCAGTACTTC	CATSRDKAFPETQYF
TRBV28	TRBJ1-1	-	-	TGTGCCAGCAGTTTTGATGGTGGCGGTGAAGCTTTCTTT	CASSFDGGGEAFF
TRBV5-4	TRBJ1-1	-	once	TGTGCCAGCAGCTCACCCCCCAACACTGAAGCTTTCTTT	CASSSPPNTEAFF
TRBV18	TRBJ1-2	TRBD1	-	TGTGCCAGCTCACCGAATCAGGGGGCGGCTAACTATGGCTACACCTTC	CASSPNQGAANYGYTF
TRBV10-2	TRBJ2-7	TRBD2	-	TGCGCCAGCAGTGAGTCATCATGGGTAGCGGGGGCATCCTACGAGCAGTACTTC	CASSESSWVAGASYEQYF